This T cell receptor (beta chain) was captured by sequencing in a study of blood T cell repertoires in COVID-19. At the level of the study: Whether acute or convalescent, the COVID-19 samples came from the United States, Italy and Spain.

On this clone: Other DNA sequences in the same sample also yield this CDR3.

As originally analysed: Amplification of reference gene primers provided the estimated nucleated cell counts. Clones were read by immunoSEQ multiplex PCR, and TCRdb kept only the in-frame ones, dropping some. V, J and clone size were drawn from that table, and D and trimming were deduced from the DNA. The sample lists approximately 130,000 clones; roughly 86% were seen once. Trimming cost V 0 bases and J 3 bases; bases outside gene matches: 4. CDR3 length: 16 amino acids. CDR1 is MNHEY, CDR2 SVGAGI, per germline. The genes are TRBV6-5 and TRBJ2-7; 11 nucleotides line up with TRBD2. Material for sequencing was peripheral blood. The TCR originated in a human donor in a cohort sampled during active COVID-19. As DNA, the CDR3 is TGTGCCAGCAGTTACTCTAGCGGGGGGGGGCACTACGAGCAGTACTTC. Protein product: CASSYSSGGGHYEQYF.